One sample yielded the 8 T cell receptor beta chains listed below, sequenced in a study of control samples from healthy donors and cancer patients. The method was immunoSEQ multiplex PCR; TCRdb's version includes in-frame clones alone and lacks a portion of them. Of 120,000 or so clones in the sample, approximately 89% were seen once. Source material: blood. All receptors come from a man between 18 and 29 years old in good health.

The chain has TRBV5-1 and TRBJ2-1; TRBD1 might be the D (6 bases). The germline V and J ends were trimmed by 2 bases and 9 bases, with 9 bases remaining between them. The CDR3 extends over 12 amino acids. The germline gives CDR1 SGHRS, CDR2 YFSETQ. CDR3 bases: TGCGCCAGCAGCTTAACAGGGCTTGAGCAGTTCTTC. It specifies CASSLTGLEQFF. Filled out from reference TRBV5-1 and TRBJ2-1, the complete variable domain reads KAGVTQTPRYLIKTRGQQVTLSCSPISGHRSVSWYQQTPGQGLQFLFEYFSETQRNKGNFPGRFSGRQFSNSRSEMNVSTLELGDSALYLCASSLTGLEQFFGPGTRLTVL.

This rearrangement joins TRBV30 to TRBJ1-1; TRBD1 aligns across 11 bases. The V gene's germline CDR1 is GTSNPN and CDR2 SVGIG (reference sequence). This CDR3 comprises 12 residues. Trimming cost V 7 bases and J 11 bases; bases outside gene matches: 9. CDR3 sequence: CAYWTGGFSAFF. CDR3 DNA: TGTGCCTATTGGACAGGGGGCTTTTCGGCTTTCTTT.

The rearrangement uses TRBV10-3 and TRBJ1-2, with 9 nucleotides matching TRBD1. The CDR3 is 14 amino acids. CDR1 is ENHRY and CDR2 is SYGVKD in the germline V gene. V lost 6 bases to trimming and J lost 6 bases; unmatched junction nucleotides: 8. The CDR3 here is CAIRKDRGGDGYTF. The CDR3 DNA reads TGTGCCATCAGAAAGGACAGGGGAGGTGATGGCTACACCTTC.

The rearrangement joins TRBV10-3 to TRBJ2-5; D may correspond to TRBD1 or TRBD2 (5 bases each). Deletions cut 9 bases from V and 5 bases from J, with 22 bases between. Germline CDR1 reads ENHRY; CDR2 reads SYGVKD. The CDR3 covers 15 residues. CDR3 sequence reads: CAITPGRGSEETQYF. The CDR3 DNA reads TGTGCCATAACGCCGGGACGAGGGAGTGAGGAGACCCAGTACTTC.

The rearrangement uses TRBV6-5 and TRBJ1-4; the match to TRBD1 covers 7 bases. This CDR3 comprises 13 residues. V lost 6 bases and J lost 4; bases outside the gene matches: 2. Germline lookup yields CDR1 MNHEY and CDR2 SVGAGI. DNA of the CDR3: TGTGCCAGCAGGCGGGACAGTAATGAAAAACTGTTTTTT. Translation gives CASRRDSNEKLFF.

This clone was detected only once. The J gene is TRBJ2-7, the V gene TRBV2, with D perhaps given as TRBD1 or TRBD2 (5 bases each). The CDR3 spans 14 residues. Trimming removed 6 bases from V and 0 bases from J, with 12 bases in between. The germline V gene has CDR1 SNHLY and CDR2 FYNNEI. CDR3 DNA sequence: TGTGCCAGCAGGCTGGGGACCGACTCCTACGAGCAGTACTTC. Translated, it gives CASRLGTDSYEQYF.

This chain's CDR3 is CASSQGGNEQYF. The CDR3 bases are TGTGCCAGCAGCCAAGGCGGGAACGAGCAGTACTTC. The chain employs TRBV3-1 (or the pseudogene TRBV3-2) and TRBJ2-7; a possible D gene is TRBD2 (6 bases). Germline V lookup: CDR1 LGHDT, CDR2 YNNKEL (reference sequence). The CDR3 totals 12 residues. V shed 1 base and J shed 5 bases, with 6 bases lying between them.

This clone has only a few counts. The rearrangement links TRBV7-6 to TRBJ1-2; 7 nucleotides line up with TRBD1. Germline V gene lookup returns CDR1 SGHVS and CDR2 FNYEAQ. CDR3 size: 15 residues. The trim removed 2 bases at V and 2 bases at J, leaving 5 bases unmatched. CDR3 protein: CASSLSAGGNYGYTF. For the CDR3, the DNA is TGTGCCAGCAGCTTATCTGCAGGGGGAAACTATGGCTACACCTTC.